Following are 10 T cell receptor beta chains from one sample sequenced in a study of cytomegalovirus exposure and HLA in healthy donors. The PCR ran on 60 Vbeta and 13 Jbeta primers. The repertoire was sequenced with immunoSEQ multiplex PCR; TCRdb's copy has only in-frame clones and lacks some. The top ten clones hold over 12% of a sample with more than 95,000 clones, 65% to 85% of them seen once. The sample was PBMCs. Receptors were obtained from a woman aged 70-85 years in good health and CMV-seropositive.

The chain is built from TRBV6-5 and TRBJ2-7, with TRBD1 as a possible D gene (6 bases). The CDR3 loop spans 15 amino acids. V dropped 5 bases and J dropped 3 bases, with 17 bases sitting between them. Germline assignment: CDR1 MNHEY and CDR2 SVGAGI. The DNA of the CDR3 is TGTGCCAGCAGTCGACAACAGGGATCCCACTACGAGCAGTACTTC. This gives the protein CASSRQQGSHYEQYF.

This sequence joins TRBV7-8 and TRBJ2-7; D may be TRBD1 (5 bases). The germline gives CDR1 SGHVS, CDR2 FQNEAQ. The CDR3 runs 16 residues. V was pared by 5 bases and J by 0 bases, with 17 bases between. The CDR3 DNA sequence: TGTGCCAGCAGCCCCCGTACAGGCATCCTCTCCTACGAGCAGTACTTC. Its translation: CASSPRTGILSYEQYF.

The chain has TRBV19 and TRBJ2-1; TRBD1 might be the D (6 bases). Trimming stripped 2 bases from V and 7 bases from J, with 12 bases between. From germline, CDR1 is LNHDA and CDR2 SQIVND (reference sequence). This CDR3 has 14 amino acids. Here the CDR3 reads CASSIQTGLNEQFF. The CDR3 bases are TGTGCCAGTAGTATACAGACAGGTTTGAATGAGCAGTTCTTC.

The chain is built from TRBV27 and TRBJ2-7; 7 bases match TRBD1. Trimming removed 2 bases from V and 1 base from J; junction bases left unmatched: 11. This CDR3 contains 17 residues. Germline V gene data show CDR1 as MNHEY and CDR2 as SMNVEV (reference sequence). The DNA of the CDR3 is TGTGCCAGCAGTTTAGAGTCCAGGCAGGGACAGTCCTACGAGCAGTACTTC. Translated, it gives CASSLESRQGQSYEQYF.

This sequence joins TRBV13 and TRBJ2-7; 8 positions match TRBD2. With 0 bases clipped from V and 3 bases from J, the junction kept 1 base outside the gene matches. The CDR3 is 14 residues long. Germline assignment: CDR1 PRHDT and CDR2 FYEKMQ (reference sequence). CDR3 coding DNA: TGTGCCAGCAGCTTAGGCGGGAGGGACTACGAGCAGTACTTC. This encodes CASSLGGRDYEQYF.

The chain combines TRBV13 with TRBJ1-1, with 8 positions matching TRBD1. Germline CDR1 reads PRHDT; CDR2 reads FYEKMQ (reference sequence). V shed 3 bases and J 1 base; nucleotides not matched to a gene: 7. The CDR3 is 16 residues long. CDR3 DNA sequence: TGTGCCAGCAGCTTCGGACAGGGTTATCAGAACACTGAAGCTTTCTTT. This translates into CASSFGQGYQNTEAFF.

The chain links TRBV6-6 to TRBJ2-7, with 8 bases identical to TRBD1. V lost 4 bases and J lost 4; bases outside the gene matches: 9. CDR1 is MNHNY, CDR2 SVGAGI, per germline (reference sequence). The CDR3 is 15 amino acids. CDR3 sequence: CASSSTDRGGYEQYF. Here the CDR3 DNA reads TGTGCCAGCAGTTCGACAGACAGGGGTGGTTACGAGCAGTACTTC.

This clone turned up a few times. The gene calls are TRBV5-1 and TRBJ1-2; 7 nucleotides match TRBD1. Germline trimming cut 3 bases from V and 6 bases from J; bases unmatched to any gene: 8. The CDR3 has 14 amino acids. Germline CDR1 reads SGHRS; CDR2 reads YFSETQ. The CDR3 DNA is TGCGCCAGCAGCTCCGGACAGGAACGGGATGGCTACACCTTC. Translation gives CASSSGQERDGYTF.

This CDR3 reads CASSATGMSYNEQFF. The CDR3, as DNA: TGTGCCAGCAGCGCTACAGGGATGTCCTACAATGAGCAGTTCTTC. The chain links TRBV6-1 to TRBJ2-1; D might be TRBD1 (6 bases). Trimming left V 6 bases short and J 1 base short, with 13 bases between. The CDR3 runs 15 residues. CDR1 and CDR2 (germline): MNHNS, SASEGT.

This clone was seen just once. The chain has TRBV6-1 and TRBJ1-2, with D perhaps TRBD1 (5 bases). V shed 2 bases and J shed 14 bases, with 21 bases lying between them. CDR1 and CDR2 from the germline V gene are MNHNS and SASEGT. The CDR3 is 14 amino acids. The CDR3 protein is CASSETSLSQGITF. The DNA for the CDR3 is TGTGCCAGCAGTGAAACCTCGCTAAGTCAGGGTATTACCTTC.